This T cell receptor beta chain was recorded in a study of blood T cell repertoires in COVID-19. The method was immunoSEQ multiplex PCR; TCRdb's version includes in-frame clones alone and lacks a portion of them. This table has 90,000 to 150,000 clones, over 65% appearing once. This clone was observed a few times. The material sequenced was peripheral blood. This sequence originates from a man aged 60 to 69 with acute or convalescent COVID-19.

The CDR3 reads CASSMGANEKLFF. The CDR3 bases are TGTGCCAGTAGTATGGGGGCGAATGAAAAACTGTTTTTT. The chain links TRBV19 to TRBJ1-4, with D perhaps TRBD1 (6 bases). The CDR3 runs 13 residues. V gave up 3 bases and J gave up 5 bases, with 7 bases separating them. In germline, CDR1 is LNHDA, CDR2 SQIVND (reference sequence).